This T cell receptor beta chain was obtained from a study of identical twins. This clonotype appeared many times. No antigen is known for it. Germline CDR1 and CDR2: LGHNA and YSLEER. With V trimmed by 3 bases and J by 2 bases, 3 bases remained unmatched. The CDR3 is 15 amino acids. Findings and limits, study-wide: Insertions were reduced in abundant cord blood beta clonotypes but not in memory repertoires. Low generation probability was overrepresented in out-of-frame alpha sequences shared by twins.

Template switching supplied a universal primer site; unique molecular identifiers were carried on the cDNA. One entry per CDR3 protein results from TCRdb running MiXCR on the 5' RACE reads. The data contain under 300,000 distinct CDR3 sequences, roughly 7.1% of them singletons. A further study also used this sample, focusing on T cells expressing NK-cell markers. In that study: Several experiments added an anti-gamma-delta TCR antibody to sort only alpha-beta TCR T cells.

Sequences were obtained from CD8+ T cells sorted from blood. This clonotype was sampled from a woman aged 18-29 years in good health. The J gene is TRBJ2-3, the V gene TRBV4-3, with 9 bases fitting TRBD1. The CDR3 protein is CASSQRDRATDTQYF. CDR3 nucleotides: TGCGCCAGCAGCCAGCGGGACAGGGCCACAGATACGCAGTATTTT.